This TCR beta chain stems from a study of blood T cell repertoires in COVID-19. Study background: COVID-19 samples from acute and convalescent phases originated in the United States, Italy and Spain. PBMCs, B-cell-depleted T cells, or T cells were the source of the cDNA or gDNA that made up the material.

Per the germline V gene, CDR1 is MNHEY and CDR2 is SVGEGT. The length of the CDR3 is 14 residues. Trimming at V came to 0 bases and at J to 9 bases, leaving 5 bases not matched to a gene. Under the authors' procedure: From reference gene primer amplification, estimates of nucleated cell counts were derived. TCRdb's table, derived via immunoSEQ multiplex PCR, lists solely in-frame clones and lacks some. V and J calls and clone size come straight from that table; D and trimming were deduced from the DNA. The sample lists 200,000 to 300,000 clones; around 80% were seen once. The TCR comes from a man aged 35 to 55 with acute or convalescent COVID-19. The sample comprised peripheral blood. The J gene is TRBJ1-1, the V gene TRBV6-2 or TRBV6-3; 9 nucleotides agree with TRBD1. CDR3: CASSYSRDRAKAFF. The DNA of the CDR3 is TGTGCCAGCAGTTACTCCCGGGACAGGGCTAAAGCTTTCTTT.